These 18 T cell receptor beta chains came from one sample sequenced in a study of blood T cell repertoires in COVID-19. Clones were read by immunoSEQ multiplex PCR, and TCRdb kept only the in-frame ones, dropping some. The table shows 180,000 or so clones, with over 70% occurring only once. Sequenced material: PBMCs or T cells enriched from blood (not recorded which). The receptors were sampled from a man between 45 and 60 years old who had recovered from COVID-19.

This clone is a singleton in its sample. The chain employs TRBV28 and TRBJ1-1; D possibly corresponds to TRBD1 (6 bases). The CDR3 extends over 18 amino acids. Germline values: CDR1 MDHEN, CDR2 SYDVKM. The V end lost 6 bases, the J end lost 0 bases, and 23 bases lay between the germline ends. In DNA form, the CDR3 reads TGTGCCAGCAGAGTTTCCCGGGGGGCAGGCACTTTGAACACTGAAGCTTTCTTT. It translates to CASRVSRGAGTLNTEAFF.

The chain has TRBV28 and TRBJ2-7; 8 bases fit TRBD1. From germline, CDR1 is MDHEN and CDR2 SYDVKM. The CDR3 has 15 residues. The trim removed 6 bases at V and 2 bases at J, leaving 9 bases unmatched. CDR3 in DNA: TGTGCCAGCAGCCCTACAGGGGGTAAGCCCTACGAGCAGTACTTC. Amino acids: CASSPTGGKPYEQYF.

This clone showed up just once. The CDR3 region is CASSERGLSYNEQFF. The CDR3 DNA reads as TGTGCCAGCAGTGAAAGAGGCCTTTCATACAATGAGCAGTTCTTC. The chain joins TRBV6-1 to TRBJ2-1; D gene unclear. Looked up from germline, CDR1 is MNHNS and CDR2 is SASEGT. The CDR3 length is 15 residues. V lost 2 bases and J lost 4, with 12 bases in between.

The chain joins TRBV7-2 to TRBJ2-3; D call uncertain. The CDR3 loop spans 17 amino acids. Trimming removed 3 bases at V and 0 bases at J, with 16 bases between. Germline values: CDR1 SGHTA, CDR2 FQGNSA. The CDR3 spells CASSLFLRGTSTDTQYF. The CDR3 DNA reads TGTGCCAGCAGCTTGTTCTTGCGCGGTACTAGCACAGATACGCAGTATTTT.

J is TRBJ1-4 and V is TRBV18, with TRBD1 matching over 8 bases. V gave up 3 bases and J gave up 3 bases; unmatched junction bases: 3. Germline lookup yields CDR1 KGHSH and CDR2 LQKENI. CDR3 length equals 15 residues. In DNA, the CDR3 is TGTGCCAGCTCACCCCTGACAGGGGCTAATGAAAAACTGTTTTTT. Amino acids: CASSPLTGANEKLFF.

The chain couples TRBV7-2 to TRBJ2-3; 13 bases line up with TRBD2. Unmatched junction bases numbered 8, after V lost 5 bases and J lost 6 bases. The CDR3 spans 16 residues. Germline CDR1 and CDR2: SGHTA and FQGNSA. The CDR3 sequence is CASSRILAGGPDTQYF. Written as DNA, the CDR3 is TGTGCCAGCAGCCGGATACTAGCGGGGGGGCCGGATACGCAGTATTTT.

The chain recombines TRBV27 with TRBJ2-7, with D tentatively TRBD1 (6 bases). Trimming stripped 2 bases from V and 6 bases from J, with 14 bases between. Per the germline V gene, CDR1 is MNHEY and CDR2 is SMNVEV (reference sequence). This CDR3 has 14 amino acids. CDR3 sequence reads: CASSLKLEGVEQYF. CDR3 bases: TGTGCCAGCAGTTTAAAGCTTGAGGGGGTCGAGCAGTACTTC.

This clone was recorded only once. The junction does not match germline at one end; this may be a read error. The rearrangement links TRBV7-7 to TRBJ2-1, with 8 bases aligning to TRBD1. Germline V CDR1 and CDR2: SSHAT, FNYEAQ (reference sequence). CDR3 length: 15 residues. The CDR3 nucleotides are TGTGCTAGCAGCTCCTCAGGGGGCTTAGAGGATGAGCAGTTCTTC. Residues: CASSSSGGLEDEQFF. Combining the CDR3 with reference TRBV7-7 and TRBJ2-1 gives the whole variable domain GAGVSQSPRYKVTKRGQDVTLRCDPISSHATLYWYQQALGQGPEFLTYFNYEAQPDKSGLPSDRFSAERPEGSISTLTIQRTEQRDSAMYRCASSSSGGLEDEQFFGPGTRLTVL.

The DNA for the CDR3 is TGTGCCAGTAGTTTCCGGGACAGTAATTCACCCCTCCACTTT. It is translated as CASSFRDSNSPLHF. The chain recombines TRBV19 with TRBJ1-6, with 7 bases aligning to TRBD1. V lost 5 bases and J lost 6; bases outside the gene matches: 4. Germline V gene data show CDR1 as LNHDA and CDR2 as SQIVND (reference sequence). The CDR3 spans 14 residues.

Only one count was recorded for this clone. The V call is TRBV30, the J call TRBJ1-4; 9 nucleotides match TRBD1. Trimming took 2 bases from V and 3 from J; bases not matched to a gene: 7. The CDR3 is made up of 16 amino acids. From germline, CDR1 is GTSNPN and CDR2 SVGIG (reference sequence). The CDR3 DNA reads as TGTGCCTGGAGTCTAACAGGGGGCGCTGCTAATGAAAAACTGTTTTTT. As protein: CAWSLTGGAANEKLFF. The variable domain in full, with the rest retrieved from reference TRBV30 and TRBJ1-4, is SQTIHQWPATLVQPVGSPLSLECTVEGTSNPNLYWYRQAAGRGLQLLFYSVGIGQISSEVPQNLSASRPQDRQFILSSKKLLLSDSGFYLCAWSLTGGAANEKLFFGSGTQLSVL.

This clone was detected only a few times. This chain joins TRBV9 and TRBJ1-1, with 7 nucleotides matching TRBD1. CDR3 length: 14 residues. The V gene end was trimmed by 3 bases and the J gene end by 5 bases; junction bases not matched to a gene: 7. Germline CDR1 reads SGDLS; CDR2 reads YYNGEE. The CDR3 DNA is TGTGCCAGCAGCGGAACCACAGGGGTAACTGAAGCTTTCTTT. Translated, it gives CASSGTTGVTEAFF.

The rearrangement uses TRBV10-3 and TRBJ1-5; D gene uncertain. The CDR3 runs 13 residues. The germline V gene encodes CDR1 ENHRY and CDR2 SYGVKD. V lost 3 bases to trimming and J lost 4 bases, with 7 bases between them. CDR3 sequence (DNA): TGTGCCATCAGTGACAGGCTTAATCAGCCCCAGCATTTT. Its protein product is CAISDRLNQPQHF.

This rearrangement joins TRBV7-9 to TRBJ2-3; TRBD2 is a possible D gene (5 bases). V was clipped by 1 base and J by 4 bases, with 9 bases between them. Germline lookup yields CDR1 SEHNR and CDR2 FQNEAQ (reference sequence). The CDR3 loop spans 14 amino acids. The CDR3 nucleotides are TGTGCCAGCAGCTTAGAGGAGGACCCAGATACGCAGTATTTT. Translating it yields CASSLEEDPDTQYF.

Of note for this clone: Other nucleotide sequences in the sample specify the same CDR3. In nucleotides, the CDR3 is TGCGCCAGCAGCTCTCAGGGTCAAGCTAACTATGGCTACACCTTC. Translating it yields CASSSQGQANYGYTF. The rearrangement uses TRBV5-1 and TRBJ1-2; D might be TRBD1 (5 bases). The germline V gene encodes CDR1 SGHRS and CDR2 YFSETQ. Trimming pared 3 bases from V and 0 bases from J, leaving 12 bases between. The length of the CDR3 is 15 residues. The full variable domain, completed using reference TRBV5-1 and TRBJ1-2, is KAGVTQTPRYLIKTRGQQVTLSCSPISGHRSVSWYQQTPGQGLQFLFEYFSETQRNKGNFPGRFSGRQFSNSRSEMNVSTLELGDSALYLCASSSQGQANYGYTFGSGTRLTVV.

This chain connects TRBV19 to TRBJ2-2; D is perhaps TRBD1 (5 bases). The V end lost 5 bases, the J end lost 1 base, and 14 bases lay between the germline ends. The germline CDR1 and CDR2 sequences are LNHDA and SQIVND (reference sequence). This CDR3 contains 16 residues. The CDR3 loop is CASSAPLGQNTGELFF. CDR3 DNA sequence: TGTGCCAGTAGTGCCCCGTTGGGGCAGAACACCGGGGAGCTGTTTTTT.

This clone was counted once. J is TRBJ1-1 and V is TRBV5-1; D gene ambiguous. The CDR3 totals 14 residues. Germline CDR1 reads SGHRS; CDR2 reads YFSETQ. With 2 bases removed from V and 4 bases from J, the gap between germline ends came to 12 bases. The DNA of the CDR3 is TGCGCCAGCAGCTTACGGAGATTGGGCACTGAAGCTTTCTTT. Translated: CASSLRRLGTEAFF.

This clone has only one observation. The chain is built from TRBV6-5 and TRBJ2-2, with D uncertain. The germline V gene encodes CDR1 MNHEY and CDR2 SVGAGI. The CDR3 length is 11 residues. Trimming took off 9 bases at V and 6 bases at J, with 8 bases between the two ends. CDR3 DNA sequence: TGTGCCAGTACCCGCGCCGGGGAGCTGTTTTTT. Translation: CASTRAGELFF.

CDR3 residues: CASSLGVGGSYEQYF. For the CDR3, the DNA is TGTGCCAGCAGCTTAGGGGTAGGAGGGTCCTACGAGCAGTACTTC. The J gene is TRBJ2-7, the V gene TRBV11-1; D might be TRBD2 (6 bases). Germline CDR1 reads SGHAT; CDR2 reads FQDESV (reference sequence). Trimming removed 1 base at V and 1 base at J, with 11 bases between. This CDR3 is built from 15 residues.